This passage covers 26 T cell receptor beta chains from one sample sequenced in a study of cytomegalovirus exposure and HLA in healthy donors. Profiled with immunoSEQ multiplex PCR; TCRdb holds only in-frame clones, not every one. The sample lists a few hundred thousand clones; more than 80% were seen once. The sample taken for sequencing was PBMCs. The receptors were sampled from a woman aged 18-29 years in good health and CMV-seronegative.

Only one count was recorded for this clone. The chain carries TRBV5-6 and TRBJ2-3; D remains ambiguous. Deletions cut 4 bases from V and 5 bases from J, with 8 bases between. The CDR3 runs 12 residues. CDR1 and CDR2 from the germline V gene are SGHDT and YYEEEE. Here the CDR3 reads CASSPGQDTQYF. CDR3 nucleotides: TGTGCCAGCAGCCCGGGTCAAGATACGCAGTATTTT.

The chain uses TRBV27 and TRBJ2-1; 7 positions agree with TRBD1. The germline V gene encodes CDR1 MNHEY and CDR2 SMNVEV (reference sequence). J lost 0 bases, V lost 5 bases, and 4 bases had no gene match. This CDR3 has 15 amino acids. Here the CDR3 DNA reads TGTGCCAGCAGTGGGGGACAGAGCTCCTACAATGAGCAGTTCTTC. Translated: CASSGGQSSYNEQFF.

The V and J genes are TRBV5-1 and TRBJ1-2; 8 bases match TRBD1. With V trimmed by 0 bases and J by 6 bases, 19 bases remained unmatched. The CDR3 sequence is 19 residues long. Germline assignment: CDR1 SGHRS and CDR2 YFSETQ. CDR3 sequence reads: CASSLVTGTGADMSNGYTF. CDR3 coding DNA: TGCGCCAGCAGCTTGGTAACCGGGACAGGTGCGGATATGTCTAATGGCTACACCTTC.

This chain joins TRBV11-2 and TRBJ1-5, with 7 bases that match TRBD1. V lost 0 bases, J lost 2 bases, and 1 base stayed unmatched. Germline CDR1 and CDR2: SGHAT and FQNNGV. This CDR3 has 15 residues. CDR3 sequence: CASSLETGGNQPQHF. The CDR3 DNA sequence: TGTGCCAGCAGCTTAGAAACAGGGGGCAATCAGCCCCAGCATTTT. The variable domain in full, completed from reference TRBV11-2 and TRBJ1-5, reads EAGVAQSPRYKIIEKRQSVAFWCNPISGHATLYWYQQILGQGPKLLIQFQNNGVVDDSQLPKDRFSAERLKGVDSTLKIQPAKLEDSAVYLCASSLETGGNQPQHFGDGTRLSIL.

J is TRBJ2-3 and V is TRBV4-1; TRBD2 agrees at 9 bases. CDR3 size: 18 residues. V gave up 0 bases and J gave up 5 bases; unmatched junction bases: 12. CDR1 is MGHRA, CDR2 YSYEKL, per germline. The chain's CDR3 is CASSQDLTSGWGGDTQYF. The CDR3 DNA reads as TGCGCCAGCAGCCAAGATCTAACTAGCGGGTGGGGGGGAGATACGCAGTATTTT.

The chain employs TRBV19 and TRBJ2-7, with D hard to call. V gave up 0 bases and J gave up 4 bases, with 16 bases separating them. This CDR3 is 16 amino acids long. Germline lookup yields CDR1 LNHDA and CDR2 SQIVND (reference sequence). The CDR3 sequence is CASSIDRESDTYEQYF. CDR3 nucleotides: TGTGCCAGTAGTATAGATCGAGAAAGTGACACATACGAGCAGTACTTC.

This clone appeared a single time. The V and J genes are TRBV5-1 and TRBJ2-7; D not resolved. The ends were cut back, 0 bases at V and 6 bases at J, with 22 bases in the middle. The germline V gene has CDR1 SGHRS and CDR2 YFSETQ. The CDR3 runs 17 residues. The CDR3 sequence: CASSLDSTLVGLTEQYF. DNA for the CDR3: TGCGCCAGCAGCTTGGATTCCACACTCGTCGGGTTAACCGAGCAGTACTTC.

This sequence joins TRBV4-3 and TRBJ2-7; D possibly corresponds to TRBD1 (6 bases). The CDR3 is 18 amino acids. Germline CDR1 and CDR2: LGHNA and YSLEER. Trimming took off 0 bases at V and 3 bases at J, with 21 bases between the two ends. CDR3 nucleotide sequence: TGCGCCAGCAGCCAAGAACCCCCAGGACAGATACACTACTACGAGCAGTACTTC. Its protein product is CASSQEPPGQIHYYEQYF.

V and J are TRBV18 and TRBJ2-1, with 12 bases lining up with TRBD2. This CDR3 is built from 17 residues. Trimming cost V 8 bases and J 6 bases; bases outside gene matches: 14. Germline V gene lookup returns CDR1 KGHSH and CDR2 LQKENI. The CDR3 here is CASTPTSAGLAGNEQFF. In DNA form, the CDR3 reads TGTGCCAGCACTCCCACGTCAGCGGGACTAGCGGGCAATGAGCAGTTCTTC. Supplemented by reference TRBV18 and TRBJ2-1, the full variable domain reads NAGVMQNPRHLVRRRGQEARLRCSPMKGHSHVYWYRQLPEEGLKFMVYLQKENIIDESGMPKERFSAEFPKEGPSILRIQQVVRGDSAAYFCASTPTSAGLAGNEQFFGPGTRLTVL.

The chain employs TRBV5-1 and TRBJ2-2; 7 positions agree with TRBD2. Germline V gene lookup returns CDR1 SGHRS and CDR2 YFSETQ. CDR3 size: 13 residues. V lost 0 bases and J lost 9; bases outside the gene matches: 2. The CDR3 bases are TGCGCCAGCAGCTTGGGCGGGAGATGGGAGCTGTTTTTT. Its protein is CASSLGGRWELFF.

This clone came up a few times. The chain carries TRBV7-9 and TRBJ2-7; possibly TRBD1 for D (5 bases). Germline assignment: CDR1 SEHNR and CDR2 FQNEAQ (reference sequence). Trimming pared 5 bases from V and 4 bases from J, leaving 24 bases between. This CDR3 has 17 residues. The CDR3 spells CASSTLGQPSNPYEQYF. In nucleotides, the CDR3 is TGTGCCAGCAGCACCCTGGGGCAGCCCTCCAACCCTTACGAGCAGTACTTC. The whole variable domain, filled in from reference TRBV7-9 and TRBJ2-7, reads DTGVSQNPRHKITKRGQNVTFRCDPISEHNRLYWYRQTLGQGPEFLTYFQNEAQLEKSRLLSDRFSAERPKGSFSTLEIQRTEQGDSAMYLCASSTLGQPSNPYEQYFGPGTRLTVT.

The CDR3 sequence is CASRSDSWGPQHF. CDR3 DNA sequence: TGTGCCAGCAGATCAGACAGTTGGGGGCCCCAGCATTTT. The chain carries TRBV6-1 and TRBJ1-5; a weak D match, TRBD1 (5 bases). V lost 6 bases, J lost 9 bases, and 15 bases lay in between. Germline values: CDR1 MNHNS, CDR2 SASEGT. CDR3 length: 13 amino acids.

The chain is built from TRBV7-8 and TRBJ2-7, with TRBD1 matching 8 bases. V shed 7 bases and J 7 bases; nucleotides not matched to a gene: 15. CDR1 SGHVS and CDR2 FQNEAQ come from the germline V gene. The CDR3 runs 15 residues. CDR3 protein: CASTPAGGLPREQYF. The CDR3 coding sequence is TGTGCCAGCACCCCAGCAGGGGGCTTACCAAGAGAGCAGTACTTC. The whole variable domain, remainder taken from reference TRBV7-8 and TRBJ2-7, is GAGVSQSPRYKVAKRGQDVALRCDPISGHVSLFWYQQALGQGPEFLTYFQNEAQLDKSGLPSDRFFAERPEGSVSTLKIQRTQQEDSAVYLCASTPAGGLPREQYFGPGTRLTVT.

The chain joins TRBV9 to TRBJ2-2; 7 bases align to TRBD2. Per the germline V gene, CDR1 is SGDLS and CDR2 is YYNGEE. The CDR3 runs to 16 residues. Trimming removed 0 bases from V and 7 bases from J; junction bases left unmatched: 9. Here the CDR3 reads CASSVGAGVTVGELFF. DNA for the CDR3: TGTGCCAGCAGCGTAGGGGCGGGAGTGACGGTCGGGGAGCTGTTTTTT.

The chain links TRBV6-5 to TRBJ1-5; tentative D call: TRBD1 (6 bases). The CDR3 loop spans 15 amino acids. Germline V gene sequence: CDR1 MNHEY, CDR2 SVGAGI. V lost 4 bases, J lost 1 base, and 11 bases lay in between. DNA for the CDR3: TGTGCCAGCAGTTTCACAGGGTTGAGCAATCAGCCCCAGCATTTT. Its protein is CASSFTGLSNQPQHF.

This chain joins TRBV5-1 and TRBJ1-4; 8 bases are a match to TRBD1. Per the germline V gene, CDR1 is SGHRS and CDR2 is YFSETQ. V lost 4 bases to trimming and J lost 3 bases; unmatched junction nucleotides: 8. The CDR3 consists of 16 residues. The CDR3 is CASSDVRTGSNEKLFF. CDR3 DNA: TGCGCCAGCAGCGACGTCAGGACAGGGTCTAATGAAAAACTGTTTTTT.

Only one count was recorded for this clone. V gene TRBV6-5 combines with J gene TRBJ2-2; 10 bases map to TRBD2. V lost 5 bases to trimming and J lost 6 bases; unmatched junction nucleotides: 6. The CDR3 has 15 residues. In germline, CDR1 is MNHEY, CDR2 SVGAGI. The CDR3 sequence: CASSLAGVESGELFF. The CDR3 DNA is TGTGCCAGCAGTCTAGCGGGAGTAGAGTCCGGGGAGCTGTTTTTT.

As DNA, the CDR3 is TGTGCCAGCAGTTATACGGTGAACACTGAAGCTTTCTTT. This gives the protein CASSYTVNTEAFF. The V and J genes are TRBV6-5 and TRBJ1-1; D is uncertain. Germline assignment: CDR1 MNHEY and CDR2 SVGAGI. The CDR3 length is 13 residues. The ends were cut back, 3 bases at V and 0 bases at J, with 5 bases in the middle.

The chain recombines TRBV5-1 with TRBJ1-4; TRBD1 matches at 10 bases. The CDR3 is 14 amino acids. Germline CDR1 and CDR2: SGHRS and YFSETQ. V lost 4 bases, J lost 7 bases, and 4 bases stayed unmatched. The CDR3 DNA reads as TGCGCCAGCAGCGTGACAGGGGGCGGTGAAAAACTGTTTTTT. Amino acids: CASSVTGGGEKLFF.

This chain's CDR3 is CASSPRGVGGTTYNEQFF. DNA for the CDR3: TGTGCCAGCAGCCCCCGAGGGGTTGGCGGGACCACCTACAATGAGCAGTTCTTC. The chain uses TRBV7-2 and TRBJ2-1, with a tentative D call TRBD2 (6 bases). CDR1 SGHTA and CDR2 FQGNSA come from the germline V gene. The germline V and J ends were trimmed by 5 bases and 2 bases, with 22 bases remaining between them. This CDR3 contains 18 residues.

This sequence joins TRBV7-2 and TRBJ2-3; TRBD2 agrees at 9 bases. The CDR3 totals 16 residues. Germline V gene data show CDR1 as SGHTA and CDR2 as FQGNSA. V shed 4 bases, J shed 6 bases, and the junction held 11 bases outside the gene matches. The CDR3 DNA follows: TGTGCCAGCAGCTCCTTTAGCGGGAGAACTGGTGATACGCAGTATTTT. As protein: CASSSFSGRTGDTQYF.

This chain links TRBV27 with TRBJ2-7; 7 bases fit TRBD1. Trimming cost V 5 bases and J 2 bases; bases outside gene matches: 6. Germline CDR1 and CDR2: MNHEY and SMNVEV (reference sequence). The length of the CDR3 is 14 residues. The CDR3 loop is CASSRYRGTYEQYF. DNA for the CDR3: TGTGCCAGCAGTCGTTACAGGGGAACCTACGAGCAGTACTTC.

The chain carries TRBV2 and TRBJ1-5; 8 nucleotides match TRBD1. In germline, CDR1 is SNHLY, CDR2 FYNNEI. The CDR3 loop spans 12 amino acids. V lost 10 bases to trimming and J lost 3 bases; unmatched junction nucleotides: 2. CDR3 in DNA: TGTGCCACGGGACAGGCCAATCAGCCCCAGCATTTT. Residues: CATGQANQPQHF.

This clone was seen a few times. The V and J genes are TRBV9 and TRBJ1-2; weak D call: TRBD1 (6 bases). V lost 3 bases to trimming and J lost 7 bases, with 13 bases between them. Germline V lookup: CDR1 SGDLS, CDR2 YYNGEE. The CDR3 length is 13 residues. CDR3 sequence reads: CASSAHRTAGYTF. In DNA, the CDR3 is TGTGCCAGCAGCGCCCATAGGACAGCTGGCTACACCTTC.

The chain links TRBV5-6 to TRBJ1-1, with D hard to call. Germline assignment: CDR1 SGHDT and CDR2 YYEEEE. V lost 3 bases and J lost 8, with 14 bases in between. The CDR3 consists of 13 residues. The CDR3, as DNA: TGTGCCAGCAGCTCGAGGGCGTCCACGGAAGCTTTCTTT. Protein sequence: CASSSRASTEAFF.

V and J are TRBV7-2 and TRBJ2-1; TRBD2 agrees at 10 bases. The CDR3 extends over 15 amino acids. The germline gives CDR1 SGHTA, CDR2 FQGNSA. V gave up 2 bases and J gave up 8 bases; unmatched junction bases: 6. The CDR3 sequence is CASSLHPSGSYEQFF. The CDR3 DNA follows: TGTGCCAGCAGCTTACATCCTAGCGGGAGCTATGAGCAGTTCTTC.